The 3 T cell receptor beta chains below come from one sample, sequenced in a study of OX40 agonist ivuxolimab in advanced cancers. Sequencing used immunoSEQ multiplex PCR; TCRdb keeps in-frame clones, though not all of them. The repertoire consists of about 72,000 clones, with nearly 90% occurring once and the leading ten covering less than 3%. Source: CD4+ or CD8+ T cells sorted from blood, taken in a trial of the OX40 agonist ivuxolimab. These receptors all stem from an adult with an advanced solid tumor such as melanoma, head and neck, liver or kidney cancer.

The CDR3 loop reads CASSSTGVIWYGYTF. Written as DNA, the CDR3 is TGTGCCAGCAGTTCTACAGGGGTAATATGGTATGGCTACACCTTC. V usage is TRBV6-1 and J usage is TRBJ1-2; 7 nucleotides line up with TRBD1. V lost 5 bases to trimming and J lost 5 bases; unmatched junction nucleotides: 11. Looked up from germline, CDR1 is MNHNS and CDR2 is SASEGT. This CDR3 region has 15 residues.

The gene calls are TRBV6-1 and TRBJ1-3; D unresolved. Germline values: CDR1 MNHNS, CDR2 SASEGT. CDR3 length: 15 amino acids. With 3 bases removed from V and 0 bases from J, the gap between germline ends came to 9 bases. Here the CDR3 DNA reads TGTGCCAGCAGTGACTTCGCTAGCTCTGGAAACACCATATATTTT. Protein: CASSDFASSGNTIYF.

The rearrangement uses TRBV7-9 and TRBJ1-2, with 9 nucleotides matching TRBD1. After removal of 3 bases from V and 5 bases from J, the junction contained 10 bases not matched to a gene. Germline CDR1 and CDR2: SEHNR and FQNEAQ (reference sequence). This CDR3 has 16 amino acids. The CDR3 reads CASSFAQGAYLYGYTF. The CDR3 nucleotides are TGTGCCAGCAGCTTCGCACAGGGGGCCTACCTTTATGGCTACACCTTC.